The 23 T cell receptor beta chains listed next were all sequenced from one sample in a study of blood T cell repertoires in COVID-19. Produced via immunoSEQ multiplex PCR; TCRdb's table is partial and in-frame only. The sample yields 200,000 to 250,000 clones, around 88% seen once. The material sequenced was PBMCs or T cells enriched from blood (not recorded which). Receptor source: a woman in her 30s who had recovered from COVID-19.

The sample holds one count of this clone. This rearrangement joins TRBV27 to TRBJ2-2; D gene uncertain. This CDR3 has 14 amino acids. CDR1 is MNHEY, CDR2 SMNVEV, per germline (reference sequence). V was trimmed by 3 bases and J by 2 bases, leaving 7 bases between them. The CDR3 protein is CASSLSDNTGELFF. The CDR3 DNA follows: TGTGCCAGCAGTTTGAGCGACAACACCGGGGAGCTGTTTTTT.

The V and J genes are TRBV19 and TRBJ2-1; 13 bases are a match to TRBD2. J lost 8 bases, V lost 10 bases, and 17 bases had no gene match. Germline V lookup: CDR1 LNHDA, CDR2 SQIVND (reference sequence). This CDR3 is 17 amino acids long. The CDR3 region is CATRGGPGLAGRYEQFF. In nucleotides, the CDR3 is TGTGCCACTAGGGGGGGTCCGGGACTAGCGGGAAGGTATGAGCAGTTCTTC.

The chain links TRBV6-2 or TRBV6-3 to TRBJ1-5; D gene unclear. CDR1 is MNHEY and CDR2 is SVGEGT in the germline V gene. Trimming took 4 bases from V and 0 from J, leaving 7 bases between them. The CDR3 runs 14 residues. The CDR3 protein is CASSSGYSNQPQHF. The DNA of the CDR3 is TGTGCCAGCAGTTCAGGCTATAGCAATCAGCCCCAGCATTTT.

The rearrangement uses TRBV24-1 and TRBJ2-1; tentative D call: TRBD2 (6 bases). V lost 1 base, J lost 12 bases, and 18 bases lay in between. Germline CDR1 and CDR2: KGHDR and SFDVKD. The CDR3 is made up of 15 amino acids. The CDR3 sequence is CATSDLLGLPIGQFF. The DNA for the CDR3 is TGTGCCACCAGTGATTTACTGGGACTCCCAATCGGGCAGTTCTTC.

J is TRBJ1-2 and V is TRBV4-3; no definite D call. Trimming stripped 1 base from V and 6 bases from J, with 9 bases between. The CDR3 is 13 amino acids. The germline V gene has CDR1 LGHNA and CDR2 YSLEER. The CDR3 here is CASSQVPGNGYTF. The CDR3 coding sequence is TGCGCCAGCAGCCAAGTCCCGGGGAATGGCTACACCTTC.

V usage is TRBV29-1 and J usage is TRBJ2-5, with TRBD1 matching 10 bases. CDR3 length: 13 residues. Germline lookup yields CDR1 SQVTM and CDR2 ANQGSEA. V shed 7 bases, J shed 5 bases, and the junction held 7 bases outside the gene matches. CDR3 DNA sequence: TGCAGCGCCGGACAGGGGGTCCGGGAGACCCAGTACTTC. It yields the protein CSAGQGVRETQYF.

A few counts support this clone. The rearrangement uses TRBV5-8 and TRBJ1-6; 7 bases are a match to TRBD1. Germline V gene sequence: CDR1 SGHTS, CDR2 YDEGEE. This CDR3 has 17 amino acids. The trim removed 5 bases at V and 0 bases at J, leaving 8 bases unmatched. The CDR3 sequence is CASSRDSGISYNSPLHF. In DNA form, the CDR3 reads TGTGCCAGCAGTCGGGACAGCGGTATCTCCTATAATTCACCCCTCCACTTT.

In its sample, this clone was seen once. The rearrangement links TRBV5-1 to TRBJ2-5; 12 bases are shared with TRBD2. Per the germline V gene, CDR1 is SGHRS and CDR2 is YFSETQ. J was trimmed by 1 base and V by 5 bases; bases with no gene match: 3. CDR3 length: 15 amino acids. This CDR3 is CASRPSGRAQETQYF. Written as DNA, the CDR3 is TGCGCCAGCAGGCCTAGCGGGAGGGCCCAAGAGACCCAGTACTTC.

V is TRBV7-3 and J is TRBJ2-2; TRBD2 matches 8 bases. CDR1 is SGHTA, CDR2 FQGTGA, per germline. The CDR3 extends over 17 amino acids. The V and J ends lost 2 bases and 0 bases, in that order; junction bases with no gene match: 5. The CDR3 DNA sequence: TGTGCCAGCAGCTTAGCGCTAGCGGGCCCGAACACCGGGGAGCTGTTTTTT. The encoded protein is CASSLALAGPNTGELFF.

This clone was counted once. The chain uses TRBV6-2 or TRBV6-3 and TRBJ2-3; TRBD2 agrees at 8 bases. The CDR3 spans 16 residues. Trimming cost V 5 bases and J 6 bases; bases outside gene matches: 13. Per germline, CDR1 MNHEY and CDR2 SVGEGT. CDR3 sequence reads: CASSSLAGSRGDTQYF. CDR3 coding DNA: TGTGCCAGCAGTAGCCTAGCGGGCTCACGGGGGGATACGCAGTATTTT.

The chain recombines TRBV9 with TRBJ2-5; 7 bases align to TRBD2. CDR3 length equals 16 residues. After removal of 0 bases from V and 4 bases from J, the junction contained 9 bases not matched to a gene. The germline V gene has CDR1 SGDLS and CDR2 YYNGEE. The DNA of the CDR3 is TGTGCCAGCAGCGTAGTGGGGGGAGGGCAGGGAGAGACCCAGTACTTC. Translating it yields CASSVVGGGQGETQYF.

The chain recombines TRBV3-1 (or the pseudogene TRBV3-2) with TRBJ1-1; no reliable D call. V was pared by 1 base and J by 0 bases, with 9 bases between. The CDR3 has 15 residues. Germline V gives CDR1 LGHDT, CDR2 YNNKEL (reference sequence). The CDR3 region is CASSQVLVMNTEAFF. In DNA form, the CDR3 reads TGTGCCAGCAGCCAAGTACTGGTGATGAACACTGAAGCTTTCTTT.

This chain connects TRBV19 to TRBJ1-1, with D possibly being TRBD1 (5 bases). Trimming removed 3 bases from V and 1 base from J, with 9 bases in between. This CDR3 is 14 amino acids long. Per germline, CDR1 LNHDA and CDR2 SQIVND (reference sequence). CDR3 coding DNA: TGTGCCAGTAGTATCGCAGGACAGAACACTGAAGCTTTCTTT. Its protein is CASSIAGQNTEAFF.

J is TRBJ1-6 and V is TRBV7-2; D may be TRBD1 (5 bases). The germline V gene encodes CDR1 SGHTA and CDR2 FQGNSA. CDR3 size: 16 residues. V shed 3 bases and J shed 7 bases, with 16 bases lying between them. In DNA form, the CDR3 reads TGTGCCAGCAGCTTGCAGGGCATAGCACGAAATTCACCCCTCCACTTT. Amino acid sequence: CASSLQGIARNSPLHF.

The rearrangement joins TRBV29-1 to TRBJ2-1, with TRBD1 identical over 8 bases. The germline V gene has CDR1 SQVTM and CDR2 ANQGSEA. V dropped 7 bases and J dropped 5; count of bases not matched to a gene: 4. The CDR3 totals 12 residues. CDR3 loop: CSEGTGHNEQFF. CDR3 bases: TGCAGCGAAGGGACAGGCCACAATGAGCAGTTCTTC.

The CDR3 sequence: CASSLTGGVLIEAFF. DNA for the CDR3: TGCGCCAGCAGCTTGACAGGGGGCGTATTAATTGAAGCTTTCTTT. This sequence joins TRBV5-1 and TRBJ1-1, with 9 positions matching TRBD1. Germline-derived CDR1 and CDR2 are SGHRS and YFSETQ. The CDR3 runs to 15 residues. V was clipped by 1 base and J by 7 bases; unmatched bases: 8.

This chain links TRBV3-1 (or the pseudogene TRBV3-2) with TRBJ1-1, with 7 bases lining up with TRBD1. This CDR3 has 13 residues. V shed 7 bases and J 1 base; nucleotides not matched to a gene: 3. Germline V gene data show CDR1 as LGHDT and CDR2 as YNNKEL (reference sequence). CDR3 amino acids: CASKGQENTEAFF. The CDR3 bases are TGTGCCAGCAAAGGACAGGAGAACACTGAAGCTTTCTTT.

The chain is built from TRBV11-2 and TRBJ1-1; 7 nucleotides match TRBD1. Germline assignment: CDR1 SGHAT and CDR2 FQNNGV. V dropped 5 bases and J dropped 1; count of bases not matched to a gene: 10. The CDR3 runs to 16 residues. The CDR3: CASSPRRQGENTEAFF. CDR3 coding DNA: TGTGCCAGCAGCCCCAGGCGACAGGGAGAGAACACTGAAGCTTTCTTT.

The count of this clone is one. The chain links TRBV7-2 to TRBJ1-2; 11 bases align to TRBD1. The V gene's germline CDR1 is SGHTA and CDR2 FQGNSA. This CDR3 has 16 residues. V was clipped by 5 bases and J by 7 bases; unmatched bases: 12. Written as DNA, the CDR3 is TGTGCCAGCAGCCTGGGACAGGGGGAAGGAGTAGGTGGCTACACCTTC. This translates into CASSLGQGEGVGGYTF.

The chain recombines TRBV18 with TRBJ1-6; D call uncertain. Germline V gene data show CDR1 as KGHSH and CDR2 as LQKENI. This CDR3 has 13 amino acids. The V and J ends lost 3 bases and 6 bases respectively, with 6 bases between them. This CDR3 is CASSPSINSPLHF. DNA for the CDR3: TGTGCCAGCTCACCGTCTATTAATTCACCCCTCCACTTT.

The CDR3 sequence: CASSPRDPGRAVNGELFF. In nucleotides, the CDR3 is TGTGCCAGCTCACCAAGAGATCCCGGGAGGGCAGTTAACGGGGAGCTGTTTTTT. V and J are TRBV18 and TRBJ2-2; 8 nucleotides line up with TRBD2. V lost 2 bases and J lost 7; bases outside the gene matches: 15. This CDR3 is built from 18 residues. Germline assignment: CDR1 KGHSH and CDR2 LQKENI.

The genes are TRBV5-4 and TRBJ1-4; 8 bases map to TRBD1. The germline CDR1 and CDR2 sequences are SGHNT and YYREEE (reference sequence). The junction had 8 bases not matched to a gene; V was cut back by 4 bases and J by 0 bases. This CDR3 has 17 amino acids. This CDR3 reads CASSPGGLLATNEKLFF. The CDR3, as DNA: TGTGCCAGCAGCCCAGGGGGCCTATTGGCAACTAATGAAAAACTGTTTTTT.

The chain has TRBV6-6 and TRBJ2-3, with D uncertain. V was trimmed by 0 bases and J by 0 bases, leaving 10 bases between them. The CDR3 runs 16 residues. The germline CDR1 and CDR2 sequences are MNHNY and SVGAGI (reference sequence). Written as DNA, the CDR3 is TGTGCCAGCAGTTACTCCTTGGGCCGCAGCACAGATACGCAGTATTTT. It specifies CASSYSLGRSTDTQYF.